This T cell receptor beta chain was sequenced for a study of T cell responses to AZD1222 COVID-19 vaccine. Study-wide context: Pooling of second doses given at about 4 or about 12 weeks was done. Study conclusions and caveats: The study identified only six AZD1222 recipients as seropositive at baseline. Donors, mostly white British, included more females; clonal diversity was possibly underestimated. Repertoire sampling was restricted to post-peak T cell response timepoints.

Regarding this clone: Its cognate antigen is unknown.

This CDR3 region has 14 residues. Germline V gives CDR1 MNHEY, CDR2 SVGAGI. Trimming stripped 0 bases from V and 7 bases from J, with 12 bases between. Assay used: immunoSEQ multiplex PCR; TCRdb lists only in-frame clones, some missing. The table includes over 110,000 clones, over 75% detected once. This chain connects TRBV6-5 to TRBJ1-1; tentative D call: TRBD1 (6 bases). This clonotype was obtained from an adult in good health. The material was peripheral blood, obtained on day 0 of AZD1222 vaccination. The CDR3: CASSYSGGPGEAFF. CDR3 sequence (DNA): TGTGCCAGCAGTTACTCCGGGGGGCCGGGTGAAGCTTTCTTT.